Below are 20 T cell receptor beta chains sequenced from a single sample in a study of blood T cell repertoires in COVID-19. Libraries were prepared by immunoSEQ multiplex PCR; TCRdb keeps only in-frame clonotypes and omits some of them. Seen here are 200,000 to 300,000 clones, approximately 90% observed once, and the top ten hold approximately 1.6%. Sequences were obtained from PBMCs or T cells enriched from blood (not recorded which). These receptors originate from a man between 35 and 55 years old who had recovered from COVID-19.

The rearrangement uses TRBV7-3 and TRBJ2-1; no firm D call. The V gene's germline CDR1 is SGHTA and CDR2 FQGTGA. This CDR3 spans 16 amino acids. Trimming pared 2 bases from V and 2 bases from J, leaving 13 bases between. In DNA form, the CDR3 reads TGTGCCAGCAGCTTACATGGCAGTATTACCTACAATGAGCAGTTCTTC. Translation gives CASSLHGSITYNEQFF.

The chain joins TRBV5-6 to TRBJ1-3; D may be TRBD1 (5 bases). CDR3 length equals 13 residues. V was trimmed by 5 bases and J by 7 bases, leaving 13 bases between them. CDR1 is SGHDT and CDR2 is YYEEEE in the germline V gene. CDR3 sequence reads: CASRRQRPNTIYF. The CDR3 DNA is TGTGCCAGCAGAAGACAGCGTCCGAACACCATATATTTT.

DNA for the CDR3: TGTGCCAGCAGGAGGGGGACTAGCGGGACGAACACCGGGGAGCTGTTTTTT. Its protein product is CASRRGTSGTNTGELFF. The V call is TRBV2, the J call TRBJ2-2, with 13 bases fitting TRBD2. CDR1 is SNHLY, CDR2 FYNNEI, per germline. The CDR3 runs to 17 residues. V gave up 6 bases and J gave up 0 bases; unmatched junction bases: 4.

CDR3 sequence (DNA): TGCGCCAGCAGCACGGACAGTAATTCACCCCTCCACTTT. Residues: CASSTDSNSPLHF. This rearrangement joins TRBV5-1 to TRBJ1-6, with D possibly being TRBD1 (6 bases). Trimming shortened V by 4 bases and J by 6 bases, and 8 bases separated the two germline ends. This CDR3 has 13 amino acids. Germline CDR1 SGHRS, CDR2 YFSETQ.

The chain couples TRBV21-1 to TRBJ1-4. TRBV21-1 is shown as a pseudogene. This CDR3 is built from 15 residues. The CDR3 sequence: CASSSGGMVEEKLFF. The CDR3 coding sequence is TGTGCCAGCAGCTCGGGAGGGATGGTGGAAGAAAAACTGTTTTTT.

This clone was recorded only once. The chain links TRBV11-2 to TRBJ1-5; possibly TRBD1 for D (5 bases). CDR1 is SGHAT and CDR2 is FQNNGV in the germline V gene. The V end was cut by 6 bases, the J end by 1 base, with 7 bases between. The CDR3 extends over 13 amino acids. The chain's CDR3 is CASSRQSNQPQHF. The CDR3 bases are TGTGCCAGCAGTCGACAGAGCAATCAGCCCCAGCATTTT.

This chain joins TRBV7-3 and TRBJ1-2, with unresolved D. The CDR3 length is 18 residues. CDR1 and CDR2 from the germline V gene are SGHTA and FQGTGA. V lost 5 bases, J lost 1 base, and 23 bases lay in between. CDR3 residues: CASSPEATGVGNNYGYTF. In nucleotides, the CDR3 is TGTGCCAGCAGCCCAGAAGCGACCGGGGTTGGGAATAACTATGGCTACACCTTC.

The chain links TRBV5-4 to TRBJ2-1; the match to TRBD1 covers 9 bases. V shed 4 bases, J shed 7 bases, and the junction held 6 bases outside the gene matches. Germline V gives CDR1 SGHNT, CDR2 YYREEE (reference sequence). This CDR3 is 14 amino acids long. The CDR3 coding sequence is TGTGCCAGCAGCCCCTGGACAGGGGATAATGAGCAGTTCTTC. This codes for CASSPWTGDNEQFF.

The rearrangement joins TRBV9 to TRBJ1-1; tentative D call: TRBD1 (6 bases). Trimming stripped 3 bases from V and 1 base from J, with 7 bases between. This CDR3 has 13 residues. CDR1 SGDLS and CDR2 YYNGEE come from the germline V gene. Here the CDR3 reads CASSEGQNTEAFF. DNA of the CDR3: TGTGCCAGCAGCGAGGGACAGAACACTGAAGCTTTCTTT.

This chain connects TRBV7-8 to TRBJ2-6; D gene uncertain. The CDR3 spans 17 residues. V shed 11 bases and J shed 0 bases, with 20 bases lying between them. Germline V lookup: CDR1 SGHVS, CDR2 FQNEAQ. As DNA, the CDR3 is TGTGCCGTCCTCGCCATCAGTTCGCACTCTGGGGCCAACGTCCTGACTTTC. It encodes CAVLAISSHSGANVLTF. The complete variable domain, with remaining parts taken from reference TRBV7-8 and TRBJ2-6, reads GAGVSQSPRYKVAKRGQDVALRCDPISGHVSLFWYQQALGQGPEFLTYFQNEAQLDKSGLPSDRFFAERPEGSVSTLKIQRTQQEDSAVYLCAVLAISSHSGANVLTFGAGSRLTVL.

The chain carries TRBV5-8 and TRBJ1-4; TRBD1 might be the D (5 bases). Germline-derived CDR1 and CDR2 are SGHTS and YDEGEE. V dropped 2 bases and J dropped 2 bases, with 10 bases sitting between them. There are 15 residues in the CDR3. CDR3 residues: CASSFGGATNEKLFF. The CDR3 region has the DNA TGTGCCAGCAGCTTCGGAGGGGCCACTAATGAAAAACTGTTTTTT. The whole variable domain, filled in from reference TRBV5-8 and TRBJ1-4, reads EAGVTQSPTHLIKTRGQQATLRCSPISGHTSVYWYQQALGLGLQFLLWYDEGEERNRGNFPPRFSGRQFPNYSSELNVNALELEDSALYLCASSFGGATNEKLFFGSGTQLSVL.

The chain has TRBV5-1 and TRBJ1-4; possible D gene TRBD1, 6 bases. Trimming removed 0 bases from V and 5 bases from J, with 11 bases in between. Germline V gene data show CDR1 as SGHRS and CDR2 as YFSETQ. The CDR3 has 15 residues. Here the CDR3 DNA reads TGCGCCAGCAGCTTGGAGGCAGGGGAAAATGAAAAACTGTTTTTT. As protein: CASSLEAGENEKLFF.

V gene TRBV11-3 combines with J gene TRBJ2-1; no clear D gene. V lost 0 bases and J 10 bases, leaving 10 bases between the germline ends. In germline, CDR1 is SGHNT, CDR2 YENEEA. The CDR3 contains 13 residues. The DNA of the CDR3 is TGTGCCAGCAGCTTAGATTCGACGCGGGAGCAGTTCTTC. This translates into CASSLDSTREQFF.

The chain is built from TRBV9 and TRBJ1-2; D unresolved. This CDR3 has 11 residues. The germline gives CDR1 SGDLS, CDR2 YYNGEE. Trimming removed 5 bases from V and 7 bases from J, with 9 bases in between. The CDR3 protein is CASRDRGGYTF. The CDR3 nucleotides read TGTGCCAGCAGAGATAGAGGTGGCTACACCTTC.

The CDR3 nucleotides are TGTGCCAGCAGCGCCCAACCGGGACAGGGGGAGGACACTGAAGCTTTCTTT. The encoded protein is CASSAQPGQGEDTEAFF. The gene calls are TRBV9 and TRBJ1-1; 11 positions agree with TRBD1. CDR3 size: 17 residues. V gave up 3 bases and J gave up 3 bases; unmatched junction bases: 10. CDR1 and CDR2 from the germline V gene are SGDLS and YYNGEE.

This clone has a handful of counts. The CDR3 bases are TGTGCCAGCAGCGCGGGACTAGCGGGAGAGCACTACGAGCAGTACTTC. Translating it yields CASSAGLAGEHYEQYF. This rearrangement joins TRBV5-4 to TRBJ2-7; 14 positions agree with TRBD2. The CDR3 is made up of 16 amino acids. The V gene's germline CDR1 is SGHNT and CDR2 YYREEE (reference sequence). The ends lost 4 bases at V and 3 bases at J; junction bases unmatched: 6.

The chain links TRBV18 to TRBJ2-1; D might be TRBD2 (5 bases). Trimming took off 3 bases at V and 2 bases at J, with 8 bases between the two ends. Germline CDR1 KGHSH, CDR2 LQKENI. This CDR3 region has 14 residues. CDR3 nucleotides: TGTGCCAGCTCACCGGAACTAGCCTACAATGAGCAGTTCTTC. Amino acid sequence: CASSPELAYNEQFF.

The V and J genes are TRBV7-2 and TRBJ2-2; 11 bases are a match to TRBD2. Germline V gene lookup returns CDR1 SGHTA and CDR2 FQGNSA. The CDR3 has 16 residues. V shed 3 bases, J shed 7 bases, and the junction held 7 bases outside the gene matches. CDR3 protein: CASSFQTSGDGGELFF. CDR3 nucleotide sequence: TGTGCCAGCAGCTTCCAGACTAGCGGGGACGGCGGGGAGCTGTTTTTT.

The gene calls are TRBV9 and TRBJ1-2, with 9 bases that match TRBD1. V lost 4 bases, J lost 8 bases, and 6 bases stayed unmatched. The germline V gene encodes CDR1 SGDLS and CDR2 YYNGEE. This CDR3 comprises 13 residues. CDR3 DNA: TGTGCCAGCAGCCCACAGGGGGCGGGGGGCTACACCTTC. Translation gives CASSPQGAGGYTF.

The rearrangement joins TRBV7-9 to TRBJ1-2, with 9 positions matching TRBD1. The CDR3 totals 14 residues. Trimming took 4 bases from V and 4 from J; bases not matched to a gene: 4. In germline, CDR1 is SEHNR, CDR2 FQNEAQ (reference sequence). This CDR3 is CASSSVGQGYGYTF. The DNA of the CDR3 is TGTGCCAGCAGCTCCGTGGGACAGGGCTATGGCTACACCTTC.